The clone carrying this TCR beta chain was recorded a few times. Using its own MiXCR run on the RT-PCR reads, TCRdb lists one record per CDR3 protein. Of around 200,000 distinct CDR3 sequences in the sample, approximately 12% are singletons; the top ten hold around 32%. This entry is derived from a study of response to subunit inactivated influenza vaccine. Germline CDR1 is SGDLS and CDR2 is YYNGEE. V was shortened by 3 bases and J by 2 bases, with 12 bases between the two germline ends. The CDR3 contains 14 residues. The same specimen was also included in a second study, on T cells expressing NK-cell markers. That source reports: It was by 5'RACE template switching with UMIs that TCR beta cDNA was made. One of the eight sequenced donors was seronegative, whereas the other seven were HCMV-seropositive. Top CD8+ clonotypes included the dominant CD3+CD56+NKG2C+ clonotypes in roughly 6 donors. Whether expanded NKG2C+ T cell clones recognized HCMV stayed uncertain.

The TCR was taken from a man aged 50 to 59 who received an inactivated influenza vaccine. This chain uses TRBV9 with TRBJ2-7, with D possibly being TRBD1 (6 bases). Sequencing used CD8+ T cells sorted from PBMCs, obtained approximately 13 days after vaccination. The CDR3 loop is CASSEGQNTYEQYF. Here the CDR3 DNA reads TGTGCCAGCAGCGAGGGACAAAACACCTACGAGCAGTACTTC.